The 2 T cell receptor beta chains in this list originate from one sample, sequenced in a study of T cells expressing NK-cell markers. After re-calling the 5' RACE reads, TCRdb lists one entry per CDR3 protein, DNA absent. The specimen's table records some 410,000 distinct CDR3 sequences. The specimen was blood T cells: a sorted CD56 or NKG2C T cell subset, CD4+ or CD8+ T cells, or bulk PBMC T cells (not recorded which). These receptors all come from a woman aged 18 to 75 in good health.

The chain joins TRBV6-1 to TRBJ1-2. The germline V gene has CDR1 MNHNS and CDR2 SASEGT. The CDR3 totals 13 residues. This chain's CDR3 is CASRRGVDYGYTF.

This rearrangement joins TRBV20-1 to TRBJ2-2; TCRdb outputs TRBD1, but without DNA this stays unchecked. Germline CDR1 and CDR2: DFQATT and SNEGSKA (reference sequence). This CDR3 is built from 15 residues. CDR3 loop: CSASSNRGDTGELFF.